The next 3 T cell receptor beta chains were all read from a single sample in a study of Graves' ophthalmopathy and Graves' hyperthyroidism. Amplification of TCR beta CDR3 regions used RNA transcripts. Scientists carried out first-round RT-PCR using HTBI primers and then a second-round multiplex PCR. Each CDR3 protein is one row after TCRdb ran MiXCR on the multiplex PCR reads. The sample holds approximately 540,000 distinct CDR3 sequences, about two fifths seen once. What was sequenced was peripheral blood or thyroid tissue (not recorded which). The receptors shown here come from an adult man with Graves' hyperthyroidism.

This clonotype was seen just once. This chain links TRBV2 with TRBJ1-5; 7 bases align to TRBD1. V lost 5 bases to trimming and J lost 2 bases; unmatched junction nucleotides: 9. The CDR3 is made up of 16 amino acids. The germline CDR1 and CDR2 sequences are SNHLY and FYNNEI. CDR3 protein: CASSFGPGGCNQPQHF. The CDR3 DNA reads TGTGCCAGCAGTTTCGGTCCAGGGGGTTGCAATCAGCCCCAGCATTTT.

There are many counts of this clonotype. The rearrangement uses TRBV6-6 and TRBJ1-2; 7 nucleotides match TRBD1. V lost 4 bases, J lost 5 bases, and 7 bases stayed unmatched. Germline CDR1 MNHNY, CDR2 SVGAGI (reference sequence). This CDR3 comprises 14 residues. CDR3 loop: CASSSKTGRYGYTF. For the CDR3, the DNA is TGTGCCAGCAGTTCCAAGACAGGGCGGTATGGCTACACCTTC.

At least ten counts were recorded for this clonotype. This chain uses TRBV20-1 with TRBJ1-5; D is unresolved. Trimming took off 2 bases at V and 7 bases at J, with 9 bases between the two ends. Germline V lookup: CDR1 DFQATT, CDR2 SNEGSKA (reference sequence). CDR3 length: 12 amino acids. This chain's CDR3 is CSARNGRQPQHF. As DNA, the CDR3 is TGCAGTGCTAGAAACGGGAGACAGCCCCAGCATTTT.